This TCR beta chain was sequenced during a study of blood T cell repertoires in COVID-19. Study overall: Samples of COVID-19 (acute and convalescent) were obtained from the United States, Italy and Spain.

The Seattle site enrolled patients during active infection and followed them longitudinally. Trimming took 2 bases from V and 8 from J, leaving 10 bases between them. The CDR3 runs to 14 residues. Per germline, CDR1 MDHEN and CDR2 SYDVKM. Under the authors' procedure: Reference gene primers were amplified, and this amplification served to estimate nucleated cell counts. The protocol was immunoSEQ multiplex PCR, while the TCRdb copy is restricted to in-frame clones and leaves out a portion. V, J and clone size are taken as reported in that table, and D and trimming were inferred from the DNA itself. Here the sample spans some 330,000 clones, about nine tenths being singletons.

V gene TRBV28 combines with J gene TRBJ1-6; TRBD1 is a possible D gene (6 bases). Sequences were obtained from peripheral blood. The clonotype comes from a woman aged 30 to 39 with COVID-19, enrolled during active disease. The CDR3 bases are TGTGCCAGCAGTTTAATACAGGGTCATTCACCCCTCCACTTT. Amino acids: CASSLIQGHSPLHF. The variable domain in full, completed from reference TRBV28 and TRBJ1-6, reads DVKVTQSSRYLVKRTGEKVFLECVQDMDHENMFWYRQDPGLGLRLIYFSYDVKMKEKGDIPEGYSVSREKKERFSLILESASTNQTSMYLCASSLIQGHSPLHFGNGTRLTVT.